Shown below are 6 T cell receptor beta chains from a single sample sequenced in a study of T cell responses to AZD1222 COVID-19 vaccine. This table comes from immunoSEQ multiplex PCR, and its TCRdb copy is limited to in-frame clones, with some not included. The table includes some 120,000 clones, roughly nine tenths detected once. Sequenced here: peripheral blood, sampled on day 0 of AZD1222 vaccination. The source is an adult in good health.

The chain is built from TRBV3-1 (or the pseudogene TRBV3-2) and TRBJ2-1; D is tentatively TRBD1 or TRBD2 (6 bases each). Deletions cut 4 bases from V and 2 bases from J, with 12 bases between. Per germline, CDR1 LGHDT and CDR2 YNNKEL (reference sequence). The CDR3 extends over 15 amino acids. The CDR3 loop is CASSPTGGAYNEQFF. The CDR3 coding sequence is TGTGCCAGCAGCCCCACCGGGGGCGCCTACAATGAGCAGTTCTTC.

CDR3 sequence reads: CASNQGAGRGYTF. In DNA, the CDR3 is TGTGCCAGCAACCAGGGGGCAGGTCGAGGCTACACCTTC. J is TRBJ1-2 and V is TRBV9; 8 bases are shared with TRBD1. This CDR3 is built from 13 residues. The germline V gene has CDR1 SGDLS and CDR2 YYNGEE. V trimming: 6 bases; J trimming: 8 bases; junction bases outside the gene matches: 9. The whole variable domain, filled in from reference TRBV9 and TRBJ1-2, reads DSGVTQTPKHLITATGQRVTLRCSPRSGDLSVYWYQQSLDQGLQFLIQYYNGEERAKGNILERFSAQQFPDLHSELNLSSLELGDSALYFCASNQGAGRGYTFGSGTRLTVV.

As DNA, the CDR3 is TGTGCCAGCAGCCTCACCACGGGAAATAATTCACCCCTCCACTTT. Protein sequence: CASSLTTGNNSPLHF. J is TRBJ1-6 and V is TRBV5-6; no reliable D call. The CDR3 runs 15 residues. Trimming cost V 4 bases and J 5 bases, with 13 bases left between them. Per germline, CDR1 SGHDT and CDR2 YYEEEE.

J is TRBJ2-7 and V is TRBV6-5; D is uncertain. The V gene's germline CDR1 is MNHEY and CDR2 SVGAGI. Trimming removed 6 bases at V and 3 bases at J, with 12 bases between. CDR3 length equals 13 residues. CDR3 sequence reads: CASSPTPDYEQYF. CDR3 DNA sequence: TGTGCCAGCAGCCCAACCCCCGACTACGAGCAGTACTTC.

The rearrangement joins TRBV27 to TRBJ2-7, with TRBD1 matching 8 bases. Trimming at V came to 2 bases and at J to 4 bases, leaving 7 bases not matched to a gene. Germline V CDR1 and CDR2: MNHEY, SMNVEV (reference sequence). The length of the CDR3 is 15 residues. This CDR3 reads CASSLSAGQAYEQYF. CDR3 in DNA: TGTGCCAGCAGTTTAAGCGCGGGACAGGCTTACGAGCAGTACTTC.

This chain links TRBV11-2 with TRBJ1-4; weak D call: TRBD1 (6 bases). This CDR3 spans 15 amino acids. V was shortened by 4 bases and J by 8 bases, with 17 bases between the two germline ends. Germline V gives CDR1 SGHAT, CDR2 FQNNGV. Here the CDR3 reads CASSYLLGGREKLFF. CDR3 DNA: TGTGCCAGCAGCTACCTCCTTGGGGGGCGAGAAAAACTGTTTTTT.